This T cell receptor beta chain was retrieved from a study of post-analysis software for immune sequencing data. For the study at large: Courses of disease covered relapsing-remitting, secondary progressive and progressive-relapsing multiple sclerosis.

From germline, CDR1 is SQVTM and CDR2 ANQGSEA. The CDR3 has 13 amino acids. The germline V and J ends were trimmed by 4 bases and 0 bases, with 9 bases remaining between them. Study outcomes and limitations: When patients were compared with controls, about 5 TRBV segments were more frequent, TRBV5-6, TRBV5-1 and TRBV20-1 among them.

Unique molecular identifiers were built into the TCR beta cDNA libraries. T cells, about 0.95 to 10 million of them, yielded some 510,000 cDNA molecules. Via MiXCR, TCRdb re-called the PCR reads, giving one row per CDR3 protein. The sample includes 380,000 or so distinct CDR3 sequences, 30% to 45% seen only once; the top ten take about an eighth. This clonotype was observed a handful of times. Its target is not known. Sequencing was performed on blood. V gene TRBV29-1 combines with J gene TRBJ1-1; D is possibly TRBD1 (5 bases). The receptor was isolated from a girl under 18 with multiple sclerosis. The CDR3 is CSVGGDLNTEAFF. The CDR3 DNA follows: TGCAGCGTTGGGGGGGACTTGAACACTGAAGCTTTCTTT.